This passage covers 23 T cell receptor beta chains from one sample sequenced in a study of cytomegalovirus exposure and HLA in healthy donors. The PCR made use of 60 Vbeta and 13 Jbeta primers. Profiling relied on immunoSEQ multiplex PCR, and the TCRdb table lists in-frame clones only, not all of them. Among under 200,000 clones, around 81% were seen once, and the ten largest hold about 2.1%. Sequenced sample: PBMCs. Receptor source: a man aged 25 to 45 in good health and CMV-seronegative.

The gene calls are TRBV19 and TRBJ1-5; a weak D match, TRBD1 (5 bases). Germline CDR1 and CDR2: LNHDA and SQIVND (reference sequence). The CDR3 extends over 15 amino acids. Deletions cut 7 bases from V and 4 bases from J, with 17 bases between. The CDR3 reads CASNPSKGANQPQHF. CDR3 DNA sequence: TGTGCCAGTAACCCGAGTAAAGGGGCAAATCAGCCCCAGCATTTT.

V gene TRBV6-6 combines with J gene TRBJ2-2; D might be TRBD1 (5 bases). Germline loops: CDR1 MNHNY, CDR2 SVGAGI (reference sequence). The CDR3 spans 13 residues. Trimming left V 7 bases short and J 1 base short, with 7 bases between. The CDR3 here is CASTTGNTGELFF. CDR3 DNA: TGTGCCAGCACAACAGGGAACACCGGGGAGCTGTTTTTT.

This clone was recorded only once. The CDR3 DNA reads TGTGCCAGCGGGTTGCCGGGACTCAACACAGATACGCAGTATTTT. Protein product: CASGLPGLNTDTQYF. The chain has TRBV27 and TRBJ2-3; TRBD2 is a possible D gene (6 bases). Germline V gene sequence: CDR1 MNHEY, CDR2 SMNVEV (reference sequence). Trimming took 8 bases from V and 2 from J, leaving 17 bases between them. The CDR3 has 15 amino acids.

The chain combines TRBV19 with TRBJ1-1; D not resolved. The V gene's germline CDR1 is LNHDA and CDR2 SQIVND (reference sequence). V dropped 5 bases and J dropped 5 bases, with 15 bases sitting between them. The CDR3 sequence is 14 residues long. CDR3 protein: CASSFSDAGTEAFF. The CDR3 nucleotides are TGTGCCAGTAGTTTTTCCGACGCCGGGACTGAAGCTTTCTTT.

The chain carries TRBV28 and TRBJ2-5; 9 bases are shared with TRBD2. Germline-derived CDR1 and CDR2 are MDHEN and SYDVKM. This CDR3 region has 15 residues. The V gene end was trimmed by 1 base and the J gene end by 2 bases; junction bases not matched to a gene: 2. The CDR3 reads CASSLSLAGQETQYF. CDR3 coding DNA: TGTGCCAGCAGTTTATCTCTAGCGGGACAAGAGACCCAGTACTTC.

V and J are TRBV10-1 and TRBJ1-1, with 7 bases that match TRBD1. Germline V gene data show CDR1 as WNHNN and CDR2 as SYGVQD (reference sequence). J lost 2 bases, V lost 10 bases, and 7 bases had no gene match. The CDR3 sequence is 13 residues long. CDR3 sequence reads: CATRTGVNTEAFF. For the CDR3, the DNA is TGCGCCACCAGGACAGGCGTTAACACTGAAGCTTTCTTT.

The chain combines TRBV7-3 with TRBJ2-7; TRBD2 aligns across 15 bases. The V and J ends lost 0 bases and 6 bases, in that order; junction bases with no gene match: 3. The CDR3 loop spans 16 amino acids. The germline gives CDR1 SGHTA, CDR2 FQGTGA. The CDR3 nucleotides read TGTGCCAGCAGCTTAACCGGGACTAGCGGGAGGACCGAGCAGTACTTC. It encodes CASSLTGTSGRTEQYF.

The gene calls are TRBV5-1 and TRBJ2-7; 7 nucleotides line up with TRBD2. Looked up from germline, CDR1 is SGHRS and CDR2 is YFSETQ. With 5 bases clipped from V and 3 bases from J, the junction kept 8 bases outside the gene matches. This CDR3 is 14 amino acids long. The CDR3 coding sequence is TGCGCCAGCAGTCGTGGGAGGGCTAACTACGAGCAGTACTTC. This codes for CASSRGRANYEQYF. The variable domain in full, with the rest retrieved from reference TRBV5-1 and TRBJ2-7, is KAGVTQTPRYLIKTRGQQVTLSCSPISGHRSVSWYQQTPGQGLQFLFEYFSETQRNKGNFPGRFSGRQFSNSRSEMNVSTLELGDSALYLCASSRGRANYEQYFGPGTRLTVT.

The chain recombines TRBV11-1 with TRBJ2-5; D is possibly TRBD1 (6 bases). The J call is uncertain, as TRBJ2-7 better fits the DNA end. Germline CDR1 and CDR2: SGHAT and FQDESV (reference sequence). This CDR3 has 15 amino acids. Here the CDR3 DNA reads TGTGCCAGCGGTCTGGGGACACGAAACTCCTACGAGCAGTACTTC. This gives the protein CASGLGTRNSYEQYF.

In its sample, this clone was seen a few times. The chain links TRBV27 to TRBJ2-3; 7 positions match TRBD2. The ends lost 6 bases at V and 2 bases at J; junction bases unmatched: 8. There are 15 residues in the CDR3. Germline CDR1 and CDR2: MNHEY and SMNVEV (reference sequence). CDR3 protein: CASSRTAGDTDTQYF. The CDR3 nucleotides read TGTGCCAGCAGCCGTACCGCGGGAGACACAGATACGCAGTATTTT.

V usage is TRBV6-1 and J usage is TRBJ1-2, with D possibly TRBD1 on 6 matching bases. Germline loops: CDR1 MNHNS, CDR2 SASEGT. The CDR3 covers 13 residues. Trimming took 6 bases from V and 2 from J, leaving 10 bases between them. CDR3 residues: CASRLGGNYGYTF. The CDR3 bases are TGTGCCAGCAGATTAGGGGGAAACTATGGCTACACCTTC.

V and J are TRBV5-1 and TRBJ2-1; 13 nucleotides match TRBD2. The ends lost 4 bases at V and 8 bases at J; junction bases unmatched: 9. Germline CDR1 is SGHRS and CDR2 is YFSETQ. The length of the CDR3 is 16 residues. As DNA, the CDR3 is TGCGCCAGCAGCGGCGGGACTAGCGGGATAGTCGATGAGCAGTTCTTC. It specifies CASSGGTSGIVDEQFF.

The V call is TRBV10-3, the J call TRBJ2-7; 7 bases agree with TRBD1. There are 16 residues in the CDR3. The V gene end was trimmed by 11 bases and the J gene end by 0 bases; junction bases not matched to a gene: 16. CDR1 is ENHRY and CDR2 is SYGVKD in the germline V gene. For the CDR3, the DNA is TGTGCCGCCGTTACCAAACCCGGGACAGTCTCCTACGAGCAGTACTTC. Translating gives CAAVTKPGTVSYEQYF.

In this sample, this clone turned up once. The rearrangement joins TRBV18 to TRBJ1-1; 12 bases are shared with TRBD1. V shed 4 bases and J 4 bases; nucleotides not matched to a gene: 4. The germline V gene encodes CDR1 KGHSH and CDR2 LQKENI. This CDR3 is 15 amino acids long. In nucleotides, the CDR3 is TGTGCCAGCTCACTAGGGACAGGGGGCGGCACTGAAGCTTTCTTT. It codes for CASSLGTGGGTEAFF.

This clone appeared once. This sequence joins TRBV7-6 and TRBJ2-2; TRBD2 matches 14 bases. Unmatched junction bases numbered 7, after V lost 3 bases and J lost 1 base. The germline gives CDR1 SGHVS, CDR2 FNYEAQ. This CDR3 is built from 19 residues. CDR3 in DNA: TGTGCCAGCAGCTTCTTGGGGGGACTAGCGGGGGTGAACACCGGGGAGCTGTTTTTT. It specifies CASSFLGGLAGVNTGELFF.

The genes are TRBV11-2 and TRBJ2-7; 14 nucleotides match TRBD2. Trimming cost V 1 base and J 0 bases; bases outside gene matches: 5. The CDR3 covers 18 residues. Germline CDR1 and CDR2: SGHAT and FQNNGV. CDR3: CASSLASGLAGDSYEQYF. The CDR3, as DNA: TGTGCCAGCAGCTTAGCTTCGGGACTAGCGGGGGACTCCTACGAGCAGTACTTC.

The chain has TRBV6-4 and TRBJ2-3, with D possibly being TRBD1 (5 bases). V shed 4 bases and J shed 1 base, with 9 bases lying between them. This CDR3 comprises 14 residues. Germline-derived CDR1 and CDR2 are MRHNA and SNTAGT. The CDR3 coding sequence is TGTGCCAGCAGTGTCAGGGCTGGCACAGATACGCAGTATTTT. Protein: CASSVRAGTDTQYF.

The chain is built from TRBV5-1 and TRBJ1-1; the D gene is possibly TRBD1 (5 bases). Per the germline V gene, CDR1 is SGHRS and CDR2 is YFSETQ. V lost 3 bases and J 5 bases, leaving 11 bases between the germline ends. The CDR3 runs 13 residues. The CDR3 protein is CASSSPQATEAFF. The CDR3 DNA reads as TGCGCCAGCAGCTCCCCACAGGCTACTGAAGCTTTCTTT.

The rearrangement joins TRBV9 to TRBJ2-5, with 8 positions matching TRBD2. After removal of 2 bases from V and 2 bases from J, the junction contained 2 bases not matched to a gene. Germline CDR1 SGDLS, CDR2 YYNGEE. This CDR3 is 14 amino acids long. The CDR3 here is CASSVSGRQETQYF. CDR3 sequence (DNA): TGTGCCAGCAGCGTGAGCGGGAGACAAGAGACCCAGTACTTC. The full variable domain, its missing parts supplied by reference TRBV9 and TRBJ2-5, is DSGVTQTPKHLITATGQRVTLRCSPRSGDLSVYWYQQSLDQGLQFLIQYYNGEERAKGNILERFSAQQFPDLHSELNLSSLELGDSALYFCASSVSGRQETQYFGPGTRLLVL.

This clone was counted only a few times. V and J are TRBV2 and TRBJ1-1, with D possibly being TRBD1 (5 bases). The V gene lost 6 bases and the J gene lost 5 bases, with 13 bases spanning the gap. Per the germline V gene, CDR1 is SNHLY and CDR2 is FYNNEI. The CDR3 consists of 13 residues. Written as DNA, the CDR3 is TGTGCCAGCAGCGAGGACATTCAAACTGAAGCTTTCTTT. It yields the protein CASSEDIQTEAFF.

This clone showed up just a few times. The V call is TRBV5-1, the J call TRBJ2-1; 8 bases match TRBD2. The CDR3 loop spans 18 amino acids. Germline-derived CDR1 and CDR2 are SGHRS and YFSETQ. V shed 0 bases and J 5 bases; nucleotides not matched to a gene: 13. CDR3: CASSLDLAGPGPHNEQFF. DNA for the CDR3: TGCGCCAGCAGCTTGGATCTAGCGGGCCCAGGTCCCCACAATGAGCAGTTCTTC.

CDR3 sequence reads: CASSLGVNQPQHF. CDR3 nucleotide sequence: TGTGCCAGCAGCCTCGGAGTTAATCAGCCCCAGCATTTT. V and J are TRBV7-2 and TRBJ1-5; no clear D. Germline CDR1 is SGHTA and CDR2 is FQGNSA. This CDR3 is 13 amino acids long. Deletions cut 5 bases from V and 4 bases from J, with 9 bases between.

This chain connects TRBV7-8 to TRBJ2-7, with 11 bases lining up with TRBD2. Looked up from germline, CDR1 is SGHVS and CDR2 is FQNEAQ. V was clipped by 3 bases and J by 0 bases; unmatched bases: 1. There are 15 residues in the CDR3. The chain's CDR3 is CASSFGTSGSYEQYF. The CDR3 nucleotides read TGTGCCAGCAGCTTCGGGACTAGCGGCTCCTACGAGCAGTACTTC.